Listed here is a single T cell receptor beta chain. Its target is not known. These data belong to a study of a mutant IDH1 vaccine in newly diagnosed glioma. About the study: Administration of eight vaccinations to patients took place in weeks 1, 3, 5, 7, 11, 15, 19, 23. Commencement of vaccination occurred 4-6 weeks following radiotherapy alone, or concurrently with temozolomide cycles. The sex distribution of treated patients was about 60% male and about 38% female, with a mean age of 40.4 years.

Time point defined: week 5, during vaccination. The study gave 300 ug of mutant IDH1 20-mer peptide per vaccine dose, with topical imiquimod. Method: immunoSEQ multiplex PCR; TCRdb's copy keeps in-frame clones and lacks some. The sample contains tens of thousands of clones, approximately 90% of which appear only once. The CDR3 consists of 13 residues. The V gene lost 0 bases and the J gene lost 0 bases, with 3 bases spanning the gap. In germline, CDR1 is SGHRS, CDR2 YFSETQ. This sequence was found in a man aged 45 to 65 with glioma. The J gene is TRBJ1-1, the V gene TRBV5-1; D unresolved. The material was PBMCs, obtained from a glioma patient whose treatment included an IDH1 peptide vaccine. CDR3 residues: CASSLVVNTEAFF. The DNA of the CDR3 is TGCGCCAGCAGCTTGGTCGTGAACACTGAAGCTTTCTTT.